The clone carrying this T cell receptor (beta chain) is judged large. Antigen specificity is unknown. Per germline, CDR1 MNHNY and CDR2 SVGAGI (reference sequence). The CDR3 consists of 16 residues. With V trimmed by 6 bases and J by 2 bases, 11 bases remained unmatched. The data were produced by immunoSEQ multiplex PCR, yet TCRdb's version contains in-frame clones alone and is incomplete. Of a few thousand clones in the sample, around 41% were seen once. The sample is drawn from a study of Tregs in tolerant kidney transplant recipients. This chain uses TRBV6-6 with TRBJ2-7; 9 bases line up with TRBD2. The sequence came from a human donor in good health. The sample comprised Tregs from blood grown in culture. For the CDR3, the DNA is TGTGCCAGCAGGCCCTCCCTTGGACTAGCGACCTACGAGCAGTACTTC. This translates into CASRPSLGLATYEQYF.